The 8 T cell receptor beta chains given below trace back to one sample, sequenced in a study of shared clonotypes between healthy human individuals. Assay: immunoSEQ multiplex PCR; the TCRdb copy retains only in-frame clones and omits some. The profile shows fewer than 500,000 clones, approximately 79% of them singletons. The material sequenced was PBMCs. These receptors were collected from a woman aged 35 to 49 in good health. Some clones in this sample may be carry-over from other donors' samples.

This rearrangement joins TRBV28 to TRBJ1-5; weak D call: TRBD1 (5 bases). Trimming took 2 bases from V and 2 from J, leaving 10 bases between them. The CDR3 contains 15 residues. CDR1 is MDHEN, CDR2 SYDVKM, per germline. The DNA of the CDR3 is TGTGCCAGCAGTTTACGGGGGTATGGCAATCAGCCCCAGCATTTT. Translating gives CASSLRGYGNQPQHF.

The chain is built from TRBV2 and TRBJ1-5, with a tentative D call TRBD1 (5 bases). Deletions cut 4 bases from V and 9 bases from J, with 19 bases between. Germline-derived CDR1 and CDR2 are SNHLY and FYNNEI. The CDR3 consists of 15 residues. CDR3 sequence: CASSGGRGKGSPQHF. The CDR3 DNA reads TGTGCCAGCAGTGGAGGTCGGGGGAAAGGGTCGCCCCAGCATTTT. Supplemented by reference TRBV2 and TRBJ1-5, the full variable domain reads EPEVTQTPSHQVTQMGQEVILRCVPISNHLYFYWYRQILGQKVEFLVSFYNNEISEKSEIFDDQFSVERPDGSNFTLKIRSTKLEDSAMYFCASSGGRGKGSPQHFGDGTRLSIL.

As to this clone: Distinct nucleotide sequences in the sample also encode this CDR3. This chain uses TRBV27 with TRBJ2-1; maybe TRBD1 (6 bases). The CDR3 has 13 amino acids. Germline CDR1 reads MNHEY; CDR2 reads SMNVEV (reference sequence). Trimming removed 0 bases at V and 6 bases at J, with 6 bases between. CDR3 protein: CASSLSRGNEQFF. CDR3 in DNA: TGTGCCAGCAGTTTATCCAGGGGCAATGAGCAGTTCTTC.

CDR3 loop: CATSSTAGTGINTEAFF. Written as DNA, the CDR3 is TGTGCCACCAGCTCGACGGCCGGGACAGGGATTAACACTGAAGCTTTCTTT. The genes are TRBV15 and TRBJ1-1, with 9 nucleotides matching TRBD1. The CDR3 is 17 amino acids. Germline-derived CDR1 and CDR2 are LNHNV and YYDKDF (reference sequence). The trim removed 5 bases at V and 2 bases at J, leaving 12 bases unmatched.

The chain combines TRBV10-3 with TRBJ1-5; a possible D gene is TRBD1 (5 bases). The CDR3 has 13 amino acids. V dropped 8 bases and J dropped 5 bases, with 13 bases sitting between them. Germline assignment: CDR1 ENHRY and CDR2 SYGVKD. The DNA of the CDR3 is TGTGCCATCGGGCGACAGCAGGATCAGCCCCAGCATTTT. Protein sequence: CAIGRQQDQPQHF.

The genes are TRBV28 and TRBJ1-4, with D perhaps TRBD1 (5 bases). V was pared by 3 bases and J by 6 bases, with 8 bases between. Germline V gene data show CDR1 as MDHEN and CDR2 as SYDVKM. The CDR3 totals 13 residues. CDR3 region: CASSFMGDEKLFF. The CDR3 DNA is TGTGCCAGCAGTTTTATGGGGGATGAAAAACTGTTTTTT.

The V and J genes are TRBV6-5 and TRBJ1-2; no clear D gene. CDR1 is MNHEY and CDR2 is SVGAGI in the germline V gene. The CDR3 is made up of 14 amino acids. V gave up 6 bases and J gave up 1 base, with 12 bases separating them. The CDR3: CASSQTPSNYGYTF. The DNA of the CDR3 is TGTGCCAGCAGCCAAACACCAAGTAACTATGGCTACACCTTC.

The chain combines TRBV29-1 with TRBJ2-1, with D unresolved. Germline lookup yields CDR1 SQVTM and CDR2 ANQGSEA. This CDR3 comprises 11 residues. V shed 4 bases and J shed 10 bases, with 11 bases lying between them. In nucleotides, the CDR3 is TGCAGCGTTGCCTTAATCCCAGAGCAGTTCTTC. Amino acid sequence: CSVALIPEQFF.